A single sample is the source of the 18 T cell receptor beta chains below, sequenced in a study of T-cell memory formation after mild COVID-19. TCRdb analysed the 5' RACE reads with MiXCR anew, one entry per CDR3 protein. The data hold just under 350,000 distinct CDR3 sequences, with around 13% observed a single time. The sample consisted of PBMCs or a T cell subset sorted from them (not recorded which). The source is a man younger than 35 who had mild COVID-19 (a few samples of this study predate the infection). Cell type and time point are not known.

This clonotype showed up just a few times. The CDR3 region is CASSPVHLNQPQHF. In DNA form, the CDR3 reads TGTGCCAGCAGCCCCGTCCACCTCAATCAGCCCCAGCATTTT. The gene calls are TRBV28 and TRBJ1-5, with unresolved D. V was trimmed by 6 bases and J by 3 bases, leaving 12 bases between them. Germline V gene data show CDR1 as MDHEN and CDR2 as SYDVKM. The CDR3 is 14 amino acids.

This sequence joins TRBV7-9 and TRBJ1-2; 7 bases fit TRBD1. From germline, CDR1 is SEHNR and CDR2 FQNEAQ (reference sequence). The CDR3 has 12 amino acids. The J segment lost 12 bases and the V segment lost 5 bases, leaving 9 bases of the junction unmatched. CDR3 loop: CASSPPTGTNTF. The CDR3 coding sequence is TGTGCCAGCAGCCCCCCGACAGGGACCAACACCTTC.

The rearrangement links TRBV7-2 to TRBJ2-5, with D possibly called TRBD1 or TRBD2 (5 bases each). V was shortened by 5 bases and J by 4 bases, with 11 bases between the two germline ends. Germline V gene sequence: CDR1 SGHTA, CDR2 FQGNSA. The CDR3 has 13 residues. This CDR3 is CASSRGLGETQYF. The CDR3 DNA sequence: TGTGCCAGCAGCCGGGGCCTGGGAGAGACCCAGTACTTC.

This chain connects TRBV5-1 to TRBJ2-7, with TRBD1 matching 9 bases. The ends lost 3 bases at V and 3 bases at J; junction bases unmatched: 4. Germline V lookup: CDR1 SGHRS, CDR2 YFSETQ. The CDR3 loop spans 14 amino acids. The CDR3 nucleotides are TGCGCCAGCAGCTACGGGACAGGGAACTACGAGCAGTACTTC. Its translation is CASSYGTGNYEQYF.

There are many counts of this clonotype. The chain uses TRBV20-1 and TRBJ2-1, with D possibly TRBD1 on 6 matching bases. CDR1 is DFQATT, CDR2 SNEGSKA, per germline (reference sequence). The length of the CDR3 is 15 residues. Trimming shortened V by 6 bases and J by 0 bases, and 15 bases separated the two germline ends. CDR3 coding DNA: TGCAGTGCAAGGACAGCCCCGAGCTCCTACAATGAGCAGTTCTTC. Translating it yields CSARTAPSSYNEQFF.

This clonotype was observed a few times. The chain couples TRBV5-1 to TRBJ1-4; D gene ambiguous. V was shortened by 0 bases and J by 7 bases, with 10 bases between the two germline ends. This CDR3 is 14 amino acids long. Germline V gene sequence: CDR1 SGHRS, CDR2 YFSETQ. The CDR3 DNA is TGCGCCAGCAGCTTGGGGAGGGTCGGTGAAAAACTGTTTTTT. Amino acid sequence: CASSLGRVGEKLFF.

This clonotype was observed a few times. V is TRBV4-1 and J is TRBJ1-2; D ambiguous. V was trimmed by 1 base and J by 4 bases, leaving 13 bases between them. The CDR3 spans 15 residues. The germline V gene encodes CDR1 MGHRA and CDR2 YSYEKL. CDR3 region: CASSQAPGNSYGYTF. As DNA, the CDR3 is TGCGCCAGCAGCCAAGCACCGGGGAACTCCTATGGCTACACCTTC.

This sequence joins TRBV30 and TRBJ1-1; D not resolved. Trimming left V 0 bases short and J 4 bases short, with 12 bases between. Germline V gene data show CDR1 as GTSNPN and CDR2 as SVGIG (reference sequence). The length of the CDR3 is 14 residues. The CDR3 region is CAWSVLDLGTEAFF. In nucleotides, the CDR3 is TGTGCCTGGAGTGTACTGGACCTGGGCACTGAAGCTTTCTTT.

This clonotype came up many times. The chain links TRBV5-1 to TRBJ1-1, with 7 bases identical to TRBD1. The CDR3 runs to 17 residues. Losses at the gene ends were 0 bases for V and 1 base for J; bases not matched to a gene: 9. Germline values: CDR1 SGHRS, CDR2 YFSETQ. This CDR3 reads CASSLGPRQGGNTEAFF. The CDR3 DNA reads as TGCGCCAGCAGCTTGGGGCCTCGACAGGGAGGGAACACTGAAGCTTTCTTT. Filled out from reference TRBV5-1 and TRBJ1-1, the complete variable domain reads KAGVTQTPRYLIKTRGQQVTLSCSPISGHRSVSWYQQTPGQGLQFLFEYFSETQRNKGNFPGRFSGRQFSNSRSEMNVSTLELGDSALYLCASSLGPRQGGNTEAFFGQGTRLTVV.

The chain uses TRBV25-1 and TRBJ2-7; 8 bases are shared with TRBD2. Trimming removed 5 bases from V and 4 bases from J; junction bases left unmatched: 4. Germline CDR1 MGHDK, CDR2 SYGVNS. This CDR3 is 13 amino acids long. As DNA, the CDR3 is TGTGCCAGCAGTCAAGCGGGGGCTTACGAGCAGTACTTC. This codes for CASSQAGAYEQYF.

V and J are TRBV27 and TRBJ2-7; no definite D call. CDR1 is MNHEY, CDR2 SMNVEV, per germline (reference sequence). V shed 1 base and J shed 0 bases, with 4 bases lying between them. This CDR3 comprises 13 residues. CDR3 sequence (DNA): TGTGCCAGCAGTTTATGTGGCTCCTACGAGCAGTACGTC. This gives the protein CASSLCGSYEQYV.

This clonotype came up a few times. J is TRBJ2-7 and V is TRBV9; tentatively, D is TRBD2 (5 bases). This CDR3 has 14 amino acids. The V end lost 2 bases, the J end lost 4 bases, and 13 bases lay between the germline ends. Germline assignment: CDR1 SGDLS and CDR2 YYNGEE. The CDR3 here is CASSVGLGIYEQYF. The CDR3 DNA is TGTGCCAGCAGCGTCGGCCTCGGGATATACGAGCAGTACTTC.

This clonotype has more than one count but fewer than ten. The chain carries TRBV28 and TRBJ2-7; 8 positions match TRBD1. Unmatched junction bases numbered 3, after V lost 5 bases and J lost 0 bases. This CDR3 region has 14 residues. Germline V gene data show CDR1 as MDHEN and CDR2 as SYDVKM. This CDR3 reads CASSTGGVSYEQYV. CDR3 sequence (DNA): TGTGCCAGCAGTACAGGGGGTGTCTCCTACGAGCAGTACGTC.

A few counts support this clonotype. This chain uses TRBV6-5 with TRBJ2-5; maybe TRBD1 (5 bases). The germline gives CDR1 MNHEY, CDR2 SVGAGI. Trimming took 4 bases from V and 2 from J, leaving 14 bases between them. The CDR3 has 15 amino acids. DNA for the CDR3: TGTGCCAGCAGTTTCAAGGGGATGGGGCAAGAGACCCAGTACTTC. This gives the protein CASSFKGMGQETQYF.

The sample holds a few counts of this clonotype. The chain links TRBV5-5 to TRBJ2-5; TRBD2 might be the D (5 bases). Germline values: CDR1 SGHKS, CDR2 YYEKEE (reference sequence). V shed 5 bases and J shed 0 bases, with 8 bases lying between them. This CDR3 has 13 residues. This chain's CDR3 is CASSGLDQETQYF. The CDR3 bases are TGTGCCAGCAGTGGACTGGACCAAGAGACCCAGTACTTC.

V gene TRBV4-1 combines with J gene TRBJ2-2; 8 nucleotides agree with TRBD1. Trimming removed 5 bases from V and 6 bases from J; junction bases left unmatched: 8. Germline lookup yields CDR1 MGHRA and CDR2 YSYEKL. This CDR3 region has 15 residues. This CDR3 reads CASSRGQGIPGELFF. CDR3 DNA sequence: TGCGCCAGCAGCAGAGGACAGGGAATACCCGGGGAGCTGTTTTTT.

The rearrangement links TRBV9 to TRBJ2-3; 13 bases are shared with TRBD2. In germline, CDR1 is SGDLS, CDR2 YYNGEE. V dropped 3 bases and J dropped 0; count of bases not matched to a gene: 7. The CDR3 spans 18 residues. CDR3 nucleotides: TGTGCCAGCAGCGGGGGACTAGCGGGGAGAACTAGCACAGATACGCAGTATTTT. Its protein is CASSGGLAGRTSTDTQYF. The full variable domain, its missing parts supplied by reference TRBV9 and TRBJ2-3, is DSGVTQTPKHLITATGQRVTLRCSPRSGDLSVYWYQQSLDQGLQFLIQYYNGEERAKGNILERFSAQQFPDLHSELNLSSLELGDSALYFCASSGGLAGRTSTDTQYFGPGTRLTVL.

This clonotype has a handful of counts. The chain combines TRBV7-9 with TRBJ2-5; tentative D call: TRBD2 (6 bases). Per germline, CDR1 SEHNR and CDR2 FQNEAQ (reference sequence). Trimming removed 5 bases at V and 0 bases at J, with 13 bases between. The CDR3 is made up of 15 amino acids. The CDR3 sequence: CASSPPAGNQETQYF. CDR3 bases: TGTGCCAGCAGCCCCCCGGCGGGGAACCAAGAGACCCAGTACTTC.